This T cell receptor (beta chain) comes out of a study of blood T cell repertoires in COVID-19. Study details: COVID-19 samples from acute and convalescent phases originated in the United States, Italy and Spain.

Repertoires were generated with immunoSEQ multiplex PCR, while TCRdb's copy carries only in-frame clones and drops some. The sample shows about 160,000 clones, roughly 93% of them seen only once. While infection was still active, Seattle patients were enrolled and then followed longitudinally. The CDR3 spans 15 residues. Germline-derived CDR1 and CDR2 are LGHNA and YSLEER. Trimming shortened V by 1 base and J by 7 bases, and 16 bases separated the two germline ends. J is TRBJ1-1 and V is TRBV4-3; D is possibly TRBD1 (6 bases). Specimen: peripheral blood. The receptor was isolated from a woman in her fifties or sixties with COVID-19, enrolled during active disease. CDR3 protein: CASSQGRTQGIEAFF. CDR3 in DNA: TGCGCCAGCAGCCAAGGAAGGACCCAGGGGATTGAAGCTTTCTTT.